The T cell receptor beta chain described here comes from a study of CD8 T cells in Susac syndrome. There are 16 residues in the CDR3. Losses at the gene ends were 7 bases for V and 6 bases for J; bases not matched to a gene: 16. Germline V CDR1 and CDR2: SGHTA, FQGNSA. Random hexamers were used to reverse transcribe 0.5 to 1 ug of RNA. TCRdb used MiXCR to reprocess the immunoSEQ multiplex PCR reads, holding one entry per CDR3 protein. The table lists approximately 200,000 distinct CDR3 sequences, about 95% of them singletons. V and J are TRBV7-2 and TRBJ2-3, with 7 nucleotides matching TRBD1. This TCR derives from a human donor with multiple sclerosis. What was sequenced was CD4+ T cells from PBMCs. CDR3 protein: CASTSGGSARVDTQYF. DNA of the CDR3: TGTGCCAGCACCTCAGGGGGTTCGGCCCGCGTCGATACGCAGTATTTT.